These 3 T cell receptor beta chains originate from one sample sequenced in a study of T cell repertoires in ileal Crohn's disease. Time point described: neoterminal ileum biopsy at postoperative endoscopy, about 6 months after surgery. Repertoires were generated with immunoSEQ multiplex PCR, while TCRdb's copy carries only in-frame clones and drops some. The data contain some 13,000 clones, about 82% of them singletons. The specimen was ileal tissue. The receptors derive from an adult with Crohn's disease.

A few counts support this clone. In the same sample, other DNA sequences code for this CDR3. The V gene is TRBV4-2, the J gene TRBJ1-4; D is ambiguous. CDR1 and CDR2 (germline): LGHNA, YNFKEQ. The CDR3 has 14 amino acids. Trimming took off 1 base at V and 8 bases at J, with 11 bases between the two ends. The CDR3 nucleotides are TGTGCCAGCAGCCAAGGACATGGGTACGAAAAACTGTTTTTT. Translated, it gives CASSQGHGYEKLFF.

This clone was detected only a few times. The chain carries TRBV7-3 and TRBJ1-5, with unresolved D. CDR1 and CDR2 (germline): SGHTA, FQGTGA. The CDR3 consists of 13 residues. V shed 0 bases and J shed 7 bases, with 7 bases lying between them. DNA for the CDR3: TGTGCCAGCAGCTTAACCCACAACCAGCCCCAGCATTTT. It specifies CASSLTHNQPQHF.

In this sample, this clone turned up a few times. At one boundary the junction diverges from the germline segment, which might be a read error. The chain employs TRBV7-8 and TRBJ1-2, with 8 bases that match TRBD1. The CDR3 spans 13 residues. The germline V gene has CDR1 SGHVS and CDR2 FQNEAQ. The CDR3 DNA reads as TGTGCCAGCAGCCGATCGGGACAGGAGGACCCAAAATTC. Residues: CASSRSGQEDPKF.